Listed below are T cell receptor beta chains from one sample, sequenced in a study of shared clonotypes between healthy human individuals. Data came from immunoSEQ multiplex PCR; TCRdb stores just in-frame clones and leaves some out. The data contain 2 million to 2.5 million clones, around 93% of them singletons. The sequenced sample was naive CD4+ T cells from PBMCs. Every receptor here comes from a man between 18 and 29 years old in good health. Some clones in this sample may be carry-over from other donors' samples. Both conserved end residues are part of each CDR3. A D gene is named only where the DNA matches it firmly. Rows may omit the clone size; those that give it use once, few, many or a size class.

V gene	clone size	J gene	D gene	CDR3 DNA	CDR3 protein
TRBV28	NA	TRBJ1-1	NA	TGTGCCAGCAGAAACCCGGGGACTAGGGCAAACACTGAAGCTTTCTTT	CASRNPGTRANTEAFF
TRBV7-5	NA	TRBJ2-3	NA	TGTGTCAGAAGCATCCCGACTAGCGGGGCCACAGATACGCAGTATTTT	CVRSIPTSGATDTQYF
TRBV7-2	NA	TRBJ2-1	NA	TGTGCCAGCAGCTTAGTGGCGGACGGATACAATGAGCAGTTCTTC	CASSLVADGYNEQFF
TRBV29-1	NA	TRBJ2-3	NA	TGCAGCGTTAAGGGGGGGAGCACAGATACGCAGTATTTT	CSVKGGSTDTQYF
TRBV5-1	NA	TRBJ1-4	TRBD1	TGCGCCAGCAACCGGGGACAGCTCCTGGATTCCTCTAATGAAAAACTGTTTTTT	CASNRGQLLDSSNEKLFF
TRBV7-6	NA	TRBJ2-3	TRBD2	TGTGCCAGCAGCTTAGCGTGGGGGGAGGGCCGCACAGATACGCAGTATTTT	CASSLAWGEGRTDTQYF
TRBV28	NA	TRBJ2-7	NA	TGTGCCAGCAGTTTTCTTGGGCGGGACTCCTACGAGCAGTACTTC	CASSFLGRDSYEQYF
TRBV4-1	once	TRBJ1-3	NA	TGCGCCAGCAGCCAAGGCGACACCCGCTCTGGAAACACCATATATTTT	CASSQGDTRSGNTIYF
TRBV13	NA	TRBJ1-1	NA	TGTGCCAGCAGCTTAACGGCAGGGGCAACGGGCACTGAAGCTTTCTTT	CASSLTAGATGTEAFF
TRBV2	NA	TRBJ2-5	NA	TGTGCCAGCTACCGCCGGGCTGGATTGCAAGAGACCCAGTACTTC	CASYRRAGLQETQYF
TRBV10-1	NA	TRBJ2-7	TRBD2	TGCGCCAGCACGGGACTAGCGGGGAGGGGCCCCTACGAGCAGTACTTC	CASTGLAGRGPYEQYF
TRBV28	NA	TRBJ1-1	NA	TGTGCCAGCAGTTCGGTTGTGGGTACTGAAGCTTTCTTT	CASSSVVGTEAFF
TRBV6-1	NA	TRBJ1-2	TRBD1	TGTGCCAGCAGTGAAGCGGGGACAGGGGTCCACGGCTACACCTTC	CASSEAGTGVHGYTF
TRBV6-5	NA	TRBJ2-2	NA	TGTGCCAGCAGTTACTCGAGAGAGGGGTCGCGGGAGCTGTTTTTT	CASSYSREGSRELFF
TRBV30	NA	TRBJ1-5	NA	TGTGCCTGGAGTGAAGGGAGTGGCAATCAGCCCCAGCATTTT	CAWSEGSGNQPQHF
TRBV7-9	NA	TRBJ2-7	TRBD2	TGTGCCAGCAACGGACTAGCGGGACACGAGCAGTACTTC	CASNGLAGHEQYF
TRBV6-5	NA	TRBJ1-6	NA	TGTGCCAGCAGTTACGGCGGGTTCGATAATTCACCCCTCCACTTT	CASSYGGFDNSPLHF
TRBV4-1	NA	TRBJ2-7	NA	TGCGCCAGCAGCCATTATGGGGACTCTTACGAGCAGTACTTC	CASSHYGDSYEQYF
TRBV6-6	NA	TRBJ2-7	NA	TGTGCCAGCTCCGAGCCCTCAGCCTACGAGCAGTACTTC	CASSEPSAYEQYF
TRBV28	NA	TRBJ2-4	NA	TGTGCCACCTTGGGGTCGAGAGGAGGGGGCAAAAACATTCAGTACTTC	CATLGSRGGGKNIQYF
TRBV6-6	NA	TRBJ2-7	TRBD1	TGTGCCAGCAGTTACATGGGGACAGCCTACGAGCAGTACTTC	CASSYMGTAYEQYF
TRBV7-9	few	TRBJ1-1	NA	TGTGCCAGCAGCCTCCGGACAGAGAACACTGAAGCTTTCTTT	CASSLRTENTEAFF
TRBV6-5	NA	TRBJ1-2	NA	TGTGCCAGCAGCAAATCGTGGGTCTATGGCTACACCTTC	CASSKSWVYGYTF
TRBV28	NA	TRBJ2-1	NA	TGTGCCAGCAGTTTAGACCGCTGGGGGAGCTCCTACAATGAGCAGTTCTTC	CASSLDRWGSSYNEQFF
TRBV18	NA	TRBJ1-2	NA	TGTGCCAGCTCATCCGCGGGACAAGATAACTATGGCTACACCTTC	CASSSAGQDNYGYTF